The sequence of this TCR beta chain was determined in a study of low-dose radiotherapy and immunotherapy resistance in tumors. About the study: Doses delivered to Cohort 2 were 1 Gy per fraction every two weeks, amounting to 13 Gy over 26 weeks.

The sample's time point: before trial treatment. This clonotype was seen repeatedly, ten times or more. V shed 3 bases and J shed 3 bases, with 17 bases lying between them. This CDR3 region has 16 residues. Germline CDR1 reads LNHDA; CDR2 reads SQIVND (reference sequence). Primers used for first-strand cDNA, a TRAV- and TRBV-specific set, covered both alpha and beta chains. The PCR that amplified TCRs ran for about 20 cycles, relying on a constant-region primer and a V-primer adapter. Amplifying the isolated mRNA was done by in vitro transcription. TCRdb reprocessed the reads with MiXCR, giving one entry per CDR3 protein. The sample carries 65,000 to 100,000 distinct CDR3 sequences, roughly 19% recorded once.

The sample consisted of PBMCs, taken before treatment. The chain combines TRBV19 with TRBJ1-1; maybe TRBD1 (5 bases). The clonotype was recovered from a male donor with prostate cancer. In DNA, the CDR3 is TGTGCCAGTAGTATGGGGTCGAGGGGTTGGTACACTGAAGCTTTCTTT. Translation gives CASSMGSRGWYTEAFF.